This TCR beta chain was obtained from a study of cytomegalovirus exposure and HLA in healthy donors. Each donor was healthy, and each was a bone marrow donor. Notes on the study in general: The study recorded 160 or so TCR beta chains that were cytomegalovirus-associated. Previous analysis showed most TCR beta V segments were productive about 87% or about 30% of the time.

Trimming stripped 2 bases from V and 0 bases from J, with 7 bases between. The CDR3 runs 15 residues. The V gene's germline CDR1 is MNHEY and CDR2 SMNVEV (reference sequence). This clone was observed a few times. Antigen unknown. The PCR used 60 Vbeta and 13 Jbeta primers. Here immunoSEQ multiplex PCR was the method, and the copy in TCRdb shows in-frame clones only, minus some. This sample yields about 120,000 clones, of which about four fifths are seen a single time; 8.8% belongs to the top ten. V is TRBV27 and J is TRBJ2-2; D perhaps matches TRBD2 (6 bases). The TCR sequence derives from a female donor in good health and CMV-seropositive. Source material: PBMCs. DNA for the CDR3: TGTGCCAGCAGTTTAGCGGGGTCGAACACCGGGGAGCTGTTTTTT. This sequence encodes CASSLAGSNTGELFF.